The T cell receptor (beta chain) described here comes from a study of T cell responses to AZD1222 COVID-19 vaccine (dated by TCRdb to the early 2020s). In the study overall: AZD1222 recipients given second doses at about 4 weeks or at about 12 weeks were pooled, since spike-specific TCR depth and breadth were not found to differ between the two schedules. TCR sequencing covered approximately 230 trial participants: 200 to 220 given two doses of AZD1222 and approximately 26 given two doses of MenACWY control vaccine. Enrollment into the trials was organized by age into subgroups of 18-55, 56-69 and 70-plus years, and those subgroups contained 148, 28 and 57 TCR-sequenced participants, respectively.

Overall study outcomes, separate from this receptor: The vaccine-associated CD4 TCRs covered the entire spike protein, and the dominant responses fell in regions 160-218 and 743-854. In the small 56-69-year group, the increase in depth fell short of significance, most likely because of low power. Participants were mostly white British, with more females than males. The authors suggested clonal diversity may have been underestimated. After two AZD1222 doses, spike-specific TCR breadth and depth were significantly higher than at day 0 and than in MenACWY recipients. Because no day 14 peak-response samples were available, repertoires were characterized only after the peak T cell response. Only a handful of AZD1222 recipients were SARS-CoV-2 seropositive at baseline, limiting conclusions about previously exposed vaccinees. Epitopes outside the regions mutated in the B.1.351 and B.1.1.7 variants were reportedly recognized by nearly half of the unique spike-specific TCRs.

The CDR3 regions of human TCRbeta chains were subjected to immunosequencing. As for the original processing: Repertoire TCRs were checked for matches against a reference library of SARS-CoV-2-specific TCRs that had been generated using the MIRA antigen-specificity platform. Breadth was defined as the fraction of unique TCRs that were SARS-CoV-2-associated, and depth was defined as the fraction of total T cells that were SARS-CoV-2-associated. Using the MIRA data, each spike-specific TCR was mapped to the spike region that the TCR reacts to and placed in a CD4 or CD8 class. Log10-transformed breadth and depth values were compared by one-way ANOVA with Sidak's multiple comparisons tests. The table was pulled from immuneACCESS by TCRdb, which kept in-frame rearrangements only. Such tables lose some clones; where checked, under half of the loss comes from unresolved V genes, and the rest has no known cause. V, J and clone size reflect that table, while D and trimming were determined from the DNA. The sample data list roughly 150,000 clones, and more than 85% of these were observed just once. The ten top clones hold under 2.5% of the sample.

The time point label, as the study defines it: baseline before first vaccination. The vaccinee samples were drawn from two UK trials, COV001 and COV002, one of which was a single-blind randomized controlled phase 2/3 trial testing AZD1222 (ChAdOx1 nCoV-19) in healthy adults. For TCRbeta chain sequencing, PBMC samples were collected from trial participants at day 0 and at day 28 after the second dose. On this clone: Its antigen remains undetermined. No qualities accompany the bases; no much larger clone lies one base away.

The TCR was taken from an adult in good health. Sequenced material: peripheral blood, taken on day 0 of AZD1222 vaccination.

Here the CDR3 is given as CSASWEGGELFF. The DNA sequence is given as TGCAGTGCTAGTTGGGAGGGCGGGGAGCTGTTTTTT. The chain is made from TRBV20-1 and TRBJ2-2; 7 of the junction bases match TRBD2. Taken from the germline V gene (reference sequence), the CDR1 and CDR2 loops are DFQATT and SNEGSKA. Unmatched junction bases come to 2, with V trimmed by 3 bases and J by 7 bases. The CDR3, from cysteine to phenylalanine, totals 12 residues. Only the CDR3 part of the read is kept: 36 bases, read in frame from the first base.